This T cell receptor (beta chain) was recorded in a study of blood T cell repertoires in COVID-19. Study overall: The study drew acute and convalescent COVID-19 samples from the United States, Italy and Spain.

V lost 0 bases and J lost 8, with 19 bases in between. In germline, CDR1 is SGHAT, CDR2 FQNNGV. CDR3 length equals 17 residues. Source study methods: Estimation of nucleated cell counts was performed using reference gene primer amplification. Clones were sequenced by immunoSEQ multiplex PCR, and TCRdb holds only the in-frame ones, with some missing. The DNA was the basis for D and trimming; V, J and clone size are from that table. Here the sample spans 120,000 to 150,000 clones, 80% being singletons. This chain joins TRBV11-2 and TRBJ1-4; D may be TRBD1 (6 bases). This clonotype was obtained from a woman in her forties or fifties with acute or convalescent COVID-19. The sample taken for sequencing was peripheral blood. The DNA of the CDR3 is TGTGCCAGCAGCTTAGATCCCGGGGGGGGGCGCGGAGAAAAACTGTTTTTT. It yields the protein CASSLDPGGGRGEKLFF.